This T cell receptor (beta chain) was identified in a study of shared clonotypes between healthy human individuals. The length of the CDR3 is 16 residues. With 1 base removed from V and 4 bases from J, the gap between germline ends came to 18 bases. Germline assignment: CDR1 SGHDT and CDR2 YYEEEE. TCRdb's table, derived via immunoSEQ multiplex PCR, lists solely in-frame clones and lacks some. The sample lists fewer than 1.6 million clones; less than 99% were seen once. The sequencing sample was made of naive CD4+ T cells sorted from blood. The sample's subset: CD45RA+ positively selected. This TCR was recovered from a man under 40 in good health. The chain employs TRBV5-6 and TRBJ2-7; D perhaps matches TRBD2 (6 bases). CDR3: CASSLPIRDFPYEQYF. The CDR3 nucleotides are TGTGCCAGCAGCTTGCCCATCCGGGACTTTCCGTACGAGCAGTACTTC.